This record concerns one T cell receptor (beta chain) sequence. This specimen comes from a study of blood T cell repertoires in COVID-19. Study overall: Spain, Italy and the United States supplied samples that represented acute and convalescent COVID-19. Sample material is recorded as cDNA or gDNA derived from T cells, B-cell-depleted T cells, or PBMCs.

Per the authors' pipeline: Amplification of reference gene primers provided the estimated nucleated cell counts. TCRdb keeps only in-frame clones here, not all; method: immunoSEQ multiplex PCR. V and J calls and clone size are copied from that table; D and trimming were computed from the DNA. The sample lists 54,000 or so clones, approximately 89% occurring once. The germline gives CDR1 MNHNS, CDR2 SASEGT. V lost 1 base and J lost 4, with 11 bases in between. The CDR3 runs to 14 residues. The chain uses TRBV6-1 and TRBJ2-7, with a tentative D call TRBD2 (6 bases). Sample: peripheral blood. The receptor was isolated from a human donor in a cohort sampled during active COVID-19. The CDR3 bases are TGTGCCAGCAGTGAAGATGCAGGGAGGTACGAGCAGTACTTC. Its protein is CASSEDAGRYEQYF.